This T cell receptor beta chain was recovered during a study of CD8 T cells in Susac syndrome. When the RNA was reverse transcribed, random hexamers were used with an input of about 0.5 to 1 ug. MiXCR, run by TCRdb on the immunoSEQ multiplex PCR reads, gives a single entry per CDR3 protein. The data contain some 47,000 distinct CDR3 sequences, nearly 95% of them singletons. CDR3 size: 14 residues. CDR1 is GTSNPN, CDR2 SVGIG, per germline (reference sequence). Trimming took off 5 bases at V and 4 bases at J, with 15 bases between the two ends. Input material: CD8+ T cells from PBMCs. The TCR sequence derives from a human donor in good health. The chain uses TRBV30 and TRBJ2-1, with a possible D match to TRBD2 (6 bases). The chain's CDR3 is CAWAAGAPYNEQFF. The DNA of the CDR3 is TGTGCCTGGGCAGCGGGTGCCCCTTACAATGAGCAGTTCTTC.